This T cell receptor beta chain derives from a study of blood T cell repertoires in COVID-19. Study details: Some COVID-19 samples were acute and others convalescent; all came from the United States, Italy and Spain. T cells, B-cell-depleted T cells, or PBMCs supplied cDNA or gDNA.

The V gene's germline CDR1 is LGHNA and CDR2 YSLEER. The V and J ends lost 5 bases and 4 bases, in that order; junction bases with no gene match: 8. CDR3 size: 16 residues. Authors' methods: Reference gene primer amplification gave estimated nucleated cell counts. Assay used: immunoSEQ multiplex PCR; TCRdb lists only in-frame clones, some missing. Clone size and the V and J calls come from that table; the DNA yielded D and trimming. In the table there are some 150,000 clones, around 90% of which are singletons. The chain carries TRBV4-3 and TRBJ2-3, with 11 bases fitting TRBD2. Sequencing used peripheral blood. The clonotype was recovered from a woman in her fifties or sixties with acute or convalescent COVID-19. The CDR3: CASSNPLAGGSDTQYF. The CDR3 DNA sequence: TGCGCCAGCAGCAACCCTCTAGCGGGGGGTTCAGATACGCAGTATTTT.